Sequencing of this TCR beta chain was carried out in a study of cytomegalovirus exposure and HLA in healthy donors. As regards this clone: Its target is unknown.

Study results and limitations: CMV serostatus was the sole immune exposure information available.

The PCR was carried out with 60 Vbeta primers and 13 Jbeta primers. Some clones are missing from TCRdb's copy, which holds only in-frame ones; the method was immunoSEQ multiplex PCR. This table holds around 160,000 clones, 77% found once. Germline CDR1 is SGHDT and CDR2 is YYEEEE. V lost 0 bases and J lost 0, with 7 bases in between. The CDR3 has 14 residues. The chain couples TRBV5-6 to TRBJ2-7; the D is unclear. Input material: PBMCs. The clonotype originates from a man aged 45-60 years in good health and CMV-seropositive. CDR3 region: CASSLVQASYEQYF. The CDR3 DNA reads as TGTGCCAGCAGCTTGGTTCAGGCCTCCTACGAGCAGTACTTC.